What follows are 27 T cell receptor beta chains derived from one specimen sequenced in a study of cytomegalovirus exposure and HLA in healthy donors. The PCR contained 60 Vbeta and 13 Jbeta primers. Clones were read by immunoSEQ multiplex PCR, and TCRdb kept only the in-frame ones, dropping some. The data contain around 130,000 clones, approximately 80% of them singletons. Sequences were obtained from PBMCs. The receptor set was obtained from a man aged 18 to 30 in good health and CMV-seronegative.

The genes are TRBV7-9 and TRBJ1-1, with D hard to call. Looked up from germline, CDR1 is SEHNR and CDR2 is FQNEAQ (reference sequence). The CDR3 sequence is 15 residues long. Trimming took 1 base from V and 0 from J, leaving 9 bases between them. The CDR3 loop is CASSLVRSMNTEAFF. Written as DNA, the CDR3 is TGTGCCAGCAGCTTAGTTCGGAGCATGAACACTGAAGCTTTCTTT.

The chain links TRBV27 to TRBJ1-1; 7 bases fit TRBD1. V shed 6 bases and J 5 bases; nucleotides not matched to a gene: 9. This CDR3 is built from 14 residues. CDR1 MNHEY and CDR2 SMNVEV come from the germline V gene (reference sequence). CDR3 sequence: CASSLSGGGTEAFF. Here the CDR3 DNA reads TGTGCCAGCAGCCTTTCAGGGGGAGGTACTGAAGCTTTCTTT.

The gene calls are TRBV15 and TRBJ1-5, with 9 bases fitting TRBD1. The CDR3 has 15 amino acids. V trimming: 0 bases; J trimming: 5 bases; junction bases outside the gene matches: 2. CDR1 and CDR2 from the germline V gene are LNHNV and YYDKDF (reference sequence). The CDR3 is CATSRDGTGYQPQHF. The CDR3 DNA follows: TGTGCCACCAGCAGAGATGGGACAGGGTATCAGCCCCAGCATTTT. Full variable domain (rest looked up from reference TRBV15 and TRBJ1-5): DAMVIQNPRYQVTQFGKPVTLSCSQTLNHNVMYWYQQKSSQAPKLLFHYYDKDFNNEADTPDNFQSRRPNTSFCFLDIRSPGLGDTAMYLCATSRDGTGYQPQHFGDGTRLSIL.

The chain carries TRBV30 and TRBJ1-1; D unresolved. The length of the CDR3 is 13 residues. CDR1 and CDR2 (germline): GTSNPN, SVGIG (reference sequence). Trimming took off 0 bases at V and 3 bases at J, with 8 bases between the two ends. CDR3 region: CAWSVTGDTEAFF. The DNA of the CDR3 is TGTGCCTGGAGTGTAACGGGAGACACTGAAGCTTTCTTT.

V usage is TRBV6-1 and J usage is TRBJ1-4; tentative D call: TRBD1 (5 bases). CDR1 MNHNS and CDR2 SASEGT come from the germline V gene. The CDR3 length is 15 residues. V lost 4 bases, J lost 3 bases, and 12 bases lay in between. CDR3 amino acids: CASSVQGLANEKLFF. The CDR3 DNA is TGTGCCAGCAGTGTGCAGGGCCTAGCTAATGAAAAACTGTTTTTT.

The rearrangement joins TRBV5-1 to TRBJ2-2, with D possibly matching TRBD1 (5 bases). The V gene's germline CDR1 is SGHRS and CDR2 YFSETQ. There are 13 residues in the CDR3. Deletions cut 4 bases from V and 6 bases from J, with 10 bases between. This CDR3 is CASSGHLAGELFF. The DNA of the CDR3 is TGCGCCAGCAGCGGACACCTCGCCGGGGAGCTGTTTTTT.

This clone has a single count. The chain uses TRBV7-6 and TRBJ2-1, with TRBD2 matching over 9 bases. Germline lookup yields CDR1 SGHVS and CDR2 FNYEAQ. V was clipped by 6 bases and J by 16 bases; unmatched bases: 7. This CDR3 is built from 11 residues. The CDR3, as DNA: TGTGCCAGCAGTGTGAGCGGGGGGTATTTCTTC. Translating it yields CASSVSGGYFF.

This chain joins TRBV10-3 and TRBJ2-7; D is uncertain. Looked up from germline, CDR1 is ENHRY and CDR2 is SYGVKD. With 9 bases removed from V and 0 bases from J, the gap between germline ends came to 12 bases. This CDR3 is 13 amino acids long. The CDR3 region is CAIYSQDSYEQYF. The DNA of the CDR3 is TGTGCCATTTACAGCCAGGACTCCTACGAGCAGTACTTC.

The chain joins TRBV30 to TRBJ2-3; perhaps TRBD2 as D (5 bases). V gave up 5 bases and J gave up 4 bases, with 13 bases separating them. The CDR3 contains 13 residues. The germline CDR1 and CDR2 sequences are GTSNPN and SVGIG (reference sequence). CDR3 DNA: TGTGCCTGGGCCCTGGAGGTGGCAGATACGCAGTATTTT. Protein product: CAWALEVADTQYF.

This clone was recorded only once. J is TRBJ1-1 and V is TRBV25-1; 7 positions match TRBD1. The V gene's germline CDR1 is MGHDK and CDR2 SYGVNS. CDR3 length: 14 residues. Losses at the gene ends were 7 bases for V and 6 bases for J; bases not matched to a gene: 11. CDR3: CASTETGLWSEAFF. The DNA for the CDR3 is TGTGCCAGCACCGAGACAGGGTTATGGTCTGAAGCTTTCTTT.

The chain employs TRBV19 and TRBJ1-2, with 9 bases aligning to TRBD1. V trimming: 3 bases; J trimming: 4 bases; junction bases outside the gene matches: 9. The CDR3 totals 16 residues. Germline CDR1 reads LNHDA; CDR2 reads SQIVND (reference sequence). DNA of the CDR3: TGTGCCAGTAGTATGACAGGGGGAAGGACTGGCTATGGCTACACCTTC. The encoded protein is CASSMTGGRTGYGYTF. Variable domain in full (rest from reference TRBV19 and TRBJ1-2): DGGITQSPKYLFRKEGQNVTLSCEQNLNHDAMYWYRQDPGQGLRLIYYSQIVNDFQKGDIAEGYSVSREKKESFPLTVTSAQKNPTAFYLCASSMTGGRTGYGYTFGSGTRLTVV.

The chain uses TRBV5-1 and TRBJ1-2; D unclear. Trimming stripped 2 bases from V and 5 bases from J, with 10 bases between. The germline gives CDR1 SGHRS, CDR2 YFSETQ. The CDR3 runs 13 residues. The CDR3 protein is CASSFDKTYGYTF. The CDR3 coding sequence is TGCGCCAGCAGCTTCGACAAGACATATGGCTACACCTTC.

The chain carries TRBV29-1 and TRBJ2-3, with a possible D match to TRBD1 (5 bases). This CDR3 has 14 residues. The germline gives CDR1 SQVTM, CDR2 ANQGSEA. Trimming stripped 0 bases from V and 2 bases from J, with 9 bases between. The CDR3 protein is CSVEDQGFTDTQYF. The CDR3, as DNA: TGCAGCGTTGAAGATCAGGGTTTCACAGATACGCAGTATTTT.

The chain links TRBV5-1 to TRBJ2-5; TRBD2 matches at 8 bases. The J call may be incorrect, as the DNA end agrees better with TRBJ2-7. Germline V lookup: CDR1 SGHRS, CDR2 YFSETQ. The CDR3 contains 14 residues. CDR3: CASSGGGGRYEQYF. DNA of the CDR3: TGCGCCAGCAGCGGCGGCGGGGGGAGGTACGAGCAGTACTTC.

A few counts support this clone. This chain joins TRBV10-3 and TRBJ1-5, with TRBD1 as a possible D gene (5 bases). CDR3 length equals 14 residues. Between the trimmed V and J ends, which lost 3 bases and 0 bases, there was a span of 6 bases. Germline-derived CDR1 and CDR2 are ENHRY and SYGVKD. The CDR3 coding sequence is TGTGCCATCAGTGACGGACATAGCAATCAGCCCCAGCATTTT. This gives the protein CAISDGHSNQPQHF.

This clone was detected only once. This CDR3 is also generated by other DNA sequences in the sample. This chain uses TRBV19 with TRBJ1-4; a weak D match, TRBD1 (6 bases). The CDR3 consists of 13 residues. Germline V gives CDR1 LNHDA, CDR2 SQIVND (reference sequence). Trimming left V 11 bases short and J 6 bases short, with 16 bases between. CDR3 DNA: TGTGCCGGATCTCGGGGGGGCGATGAAAAACTGTTTTTT. As protein: CAGSRGGDEKLFF.

The chain couples TRBV30 to TRBJ2-7, with 8 positions matching TRBD2. V gave up 3 bases and J gave up 1 base; unmatched junction bases: 5. Germline V gene data show CDR1 as GTSNPN and CDR2 as SVGIG (reference sequence). There are 14 residues in the CDR3. The CDR3 loop is CAWRERGGSYEQYF. CDR3 sequence (DNA): TGTGCCTGGAGGGAACGGGGGGGATCCTACGAGCAGTACTTC.

The chain employs TRBV7-2 and TRBJ2-7; a possible D gene is TRBD1 (6 bases). The ends were cut back, 0 bases at V and 0 bases at J, with 12 bases in the middle. Per germline, CDR1 SGHTA and CDR2 FQGNSA. The CDR3 extends over 16 amino acids. CDR3 residues: CASSLARQGNSYEQYF. The CDR3 nucleotides are TGTGCCAGCAGCTTAGCTCGCCAGGGGAACTCCTACGAGCAGTACTTC.

As regards this clone: In the same sample, other DNA sequences code for this CDR3. The rearrangement uses TRBV12-5 and TRBJ1-5; D gene unclear. Trimming took off 6 bases at V and 0 bases at J, with 15 bases between the two ends. The CDR3 runs to 16 residues. Germline CDR1 reads LGHNT; CDR2 reads FRNRAP. Here the CDR3 reads CASGSLLGYSNQPQHF. Written as DNA, the CDR3 is TGTGCTAGTGGCTCGCTCCTCGGTTATAGCAATCAGCCCCAGCATTTT.

This clone was detected a few times. The genes are TRBV5-1 and TRBJ2-7; 7 bases match TRBD1. Losses at the gene ends were 4 bases for V and 9 bases for J; bases not matched to a gene: 10. CDR3 length: 13 amino acids. Germline V gene data show CDR1 as SGHRS and CDR2 as YFSETQ. The DNA of the CDR3 is TGCGCCAGCAGCACAGGGGACACCGCAGGGCAGTACTTC. Protein product: CASSTGDTAGQYF. Drawing the rest from reference TRBV5-1 and TRBJ2-7, the complete variable domain is KAGVTQTPRYLIKTRGQQVTLSCSPISGHRSVSWYQQTPGQGLQFLFEYFSETQRNKGNFPGRFSGRQFSNSRSEMNVSTLELGDSALYLCASSTGDTAGQYFGPGTRLTVT.

For this clone: The DNA is left out, because the CDR3 cannot be placed on it with certainty; the CDR3 is given as TCRdb lists it. The V call is TRBV2, the J call TRBJ2-3; TRBD2, the table's D call, was not compared with the DNA. The CDR3 spans 11 residues, counting both ends. CDR1 SNHLY and CDR2 FYNNEI come from the germline V gene. The CDR3 is CASSVGRGANF.

V is TRBV2 and J is TRBJ1-3; a weak D match, TRBD1 (5 bases). Germline CDR1 reads SNHLY; CDR2 reads FYNNEI. The CDR3 is 14 residues long. Trimming took off 6 bases at V and 0 bases at J, with 9 bases between the two ends. CDR3 bases: TGTGCCAGCAGGTTAGACAGCTCTGGAAACACCATATATTTT. Protein product: CASRLDSSGNTIYF.

The chain joins TRBV9 to TRBJ1-2; D is possibly TRBD1 (5 bases). The germline CDR1 and CDR2 sequences are SGDLS and YYNGEE. This CDR3 contains 13 residues. V lost 4 bases, J lost 4 bases, and 11 bases lay in between. The chain's CDR3 is CASSPRQIYGYTF. CDR3 nucleotides: TGTGCCAGCAGCCCCCGACAGATCTATGGCTACACCTTC.

The gene calls are TRBV11-2 and TRBJ2-2; D is unresolved. This CDR3 region has 14 residues. Germline V gene data show CDR1 as SGHAT and CDR2 as FQNNGV. Trimming pared 5 bases from V and 1 base from J, leaving 8 bases between. The CDR3 reads CASSLARNTGELFF. The CDR3 DNA is TGTGCCAGCAGCCTCGCCAGGAACACCGGGGAGCTGTTTTTT.

The rearrangement uses TRBV6-1 and TRBJ2-3; the match to TRBD2 covers 9 bases. Losses at the gene ends were 2 bases for V and 1 base for J; bases not matched to a gene: 4. Germline V CDR1 and CDR2: MNHNS, SASEGT. The CDR3 sequence is 16 residues long. CDR3 in DNA: TGTGCCAGCAGTGAACTCTCTAGCGGGGGCACAGATACGCAGTATTTT. It specifies CASSELSSGGTDTQYF.

The V and J genes are TRBV6-5 and TRBJ2-7, with D possibly TRBD1 on 6 matching bases. V gave up 4 bases and J gave up 2 bases, with 12 bases separating them. The length of the CDR3 is 14 residues. Germline CDR1 MNHEY, CDR2 SVGAGI. Here the CDR3 reads CASSSSTGPYEQYF. The CDR3 bases are TGTGCCAGCAGTTCCTCGACAGGCCCCTACGAGCAGTACTTC.

V gene TRBV10-2 combines with J gene TRBJ1-5; 8 bases agree with TRBD1. The CDR3 sequence is 15 residues long. V lost 4 bases, J lost 4 bases, and 6 bases stayed unmatched. CDR1 is WSHSY and CDR2 is SAAADI in the germline V gene. CDR3 protein: CASSVGQGMNQPQHF. DNA of the CDR3: TGCGCCAGCAGTGTCGGACAGGGTATGAATCAGCCCCAGCATTTT.